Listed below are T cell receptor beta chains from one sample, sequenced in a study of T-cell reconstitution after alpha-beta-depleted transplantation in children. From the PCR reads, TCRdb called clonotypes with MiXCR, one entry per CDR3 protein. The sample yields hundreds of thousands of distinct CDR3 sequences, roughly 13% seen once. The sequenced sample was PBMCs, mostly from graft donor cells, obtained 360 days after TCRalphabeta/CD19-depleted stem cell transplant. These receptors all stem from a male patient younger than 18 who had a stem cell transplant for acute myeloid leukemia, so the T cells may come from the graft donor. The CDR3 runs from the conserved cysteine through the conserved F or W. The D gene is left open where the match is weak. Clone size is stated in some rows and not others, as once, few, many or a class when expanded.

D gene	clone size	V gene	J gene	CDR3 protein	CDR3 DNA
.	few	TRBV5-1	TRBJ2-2	CASRLDLPSTGELFF	TGCGCCAGCAGATTGGACCTCCCCAGCACCGGGGAGCTGTTTTTT
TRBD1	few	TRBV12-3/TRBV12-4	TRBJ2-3	CASSSGDRGVSTDTQYF	TGTGCCAGCAGTTCCGGGGACAGGGGAGTTAGCACAGATACGCAGTATTTT
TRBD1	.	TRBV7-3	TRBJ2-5	CASSLVGQGVEETQYF	TGTGCCAGCAGCTTAGTGGGTCAGGGGGTGGAAGAGACCCAGTACTTC
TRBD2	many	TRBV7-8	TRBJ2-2	CASSRITSGRETGELFF	TGTGCCAGCAGCCGAATTACTAGCGGGAGGGAGACCGGGGAGCTGTTTTTT
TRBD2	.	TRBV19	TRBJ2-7	CASGTSPYEQYF	TGTGCCAGTGGGACTAGCCCCTACGAGCAGTACTTC
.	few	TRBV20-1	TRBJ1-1	CSASSPGQGSLGTEAFF	TGCAGTGCTAGTTCCCCTGGGCAGGGGTCCTTGGGCACTGAAGCTTTCTTT
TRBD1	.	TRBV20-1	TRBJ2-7	CSADRDSNHYEQYF	TGCAGTGCCGACCGGGACAGCAACCATTACGAGCAGTACTTC
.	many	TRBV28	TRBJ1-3	CASSSRLNSGNTIYF	TGTGCCAGCAGTTCCCGTCTGAACTCTGGAAACACCATATATTTT
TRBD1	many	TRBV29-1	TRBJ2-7	CSVHLNRGRGYEQYF	TGCAGCGTACACCTCAACAGGGGGCGAGGATACGAGCAGTACTTC
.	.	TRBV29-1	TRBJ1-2	CSATTAGGSFYGYTF	TGCAGCGCTACCACCGCCGGGGGCAGCTTCTATGGCTACACCTTC
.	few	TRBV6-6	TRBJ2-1	CASSYVGRDPQFF	TGTGCCAGCAGTTACGTCGGGCGGGATCCCCAGTTCTTC
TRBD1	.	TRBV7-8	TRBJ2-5	CASSSRTTGIPETQYF	TGTGCCAGCAGCTCTAGGACGACAGGGATCCCAGAGACCCAGTACTTC
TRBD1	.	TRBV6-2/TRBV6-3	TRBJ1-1	CASSYSQGAFEAFF	TGTGCCAGCAGTTACTCGCAGGGGGCGTTTGAAGCTTTCTTT
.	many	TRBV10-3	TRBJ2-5	CAIRDRYQGQETQYF	TGTGCCATCAGAGACCGATATCAGGGACAAGAGACCCAGTACTTC
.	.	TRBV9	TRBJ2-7	CASSERYRIVYEQYF	TGTGCCAGCAGCGAGCGCTACAGGATCGTCTACGAGCAGTACTTC
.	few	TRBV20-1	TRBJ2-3	CSKRNTDTQYF	TGCAGCAAGCGGAACACAGATACGCAGTATTTT